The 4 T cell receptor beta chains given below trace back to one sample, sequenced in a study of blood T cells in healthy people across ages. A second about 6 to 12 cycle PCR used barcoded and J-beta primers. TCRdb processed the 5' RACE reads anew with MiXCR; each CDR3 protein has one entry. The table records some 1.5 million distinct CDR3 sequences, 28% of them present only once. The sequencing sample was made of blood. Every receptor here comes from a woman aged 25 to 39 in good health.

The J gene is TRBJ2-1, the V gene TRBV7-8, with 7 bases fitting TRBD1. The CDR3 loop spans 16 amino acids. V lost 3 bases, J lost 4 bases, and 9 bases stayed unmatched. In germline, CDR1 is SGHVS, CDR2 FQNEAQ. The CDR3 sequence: CASSFEGASRYNEQFF. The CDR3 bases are TGTGCCAGCAGCTTTGAGGGGGCTAGCCGTTACAATGAGCAGTTCTTC.

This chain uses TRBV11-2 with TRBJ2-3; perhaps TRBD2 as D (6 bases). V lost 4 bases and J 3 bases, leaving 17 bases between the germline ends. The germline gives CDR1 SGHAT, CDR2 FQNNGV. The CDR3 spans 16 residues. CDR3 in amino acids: CASSSWGGVATDTQYF. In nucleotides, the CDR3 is TGTGCCAGCAGCTCGTGGGGCGGGGTGGCGACAGATACGCAGTATTTT.

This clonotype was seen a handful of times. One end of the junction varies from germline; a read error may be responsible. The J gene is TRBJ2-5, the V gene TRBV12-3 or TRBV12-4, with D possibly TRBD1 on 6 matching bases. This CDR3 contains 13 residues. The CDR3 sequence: CACRRGGVETQYF. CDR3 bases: TGTGCCTGCAGACGAGGGGGAGTGGAGACCCAGTACTTC.

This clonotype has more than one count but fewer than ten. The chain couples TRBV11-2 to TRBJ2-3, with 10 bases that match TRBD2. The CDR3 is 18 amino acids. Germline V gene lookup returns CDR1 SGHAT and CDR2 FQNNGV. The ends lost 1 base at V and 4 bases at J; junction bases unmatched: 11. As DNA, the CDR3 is TGTGCCAGCAGCTTAGGGGGGCCTAGCGGGGGTAGGGCAGATACGCAGTATTTT. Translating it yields CASSLGGPSGGRADTQYF.